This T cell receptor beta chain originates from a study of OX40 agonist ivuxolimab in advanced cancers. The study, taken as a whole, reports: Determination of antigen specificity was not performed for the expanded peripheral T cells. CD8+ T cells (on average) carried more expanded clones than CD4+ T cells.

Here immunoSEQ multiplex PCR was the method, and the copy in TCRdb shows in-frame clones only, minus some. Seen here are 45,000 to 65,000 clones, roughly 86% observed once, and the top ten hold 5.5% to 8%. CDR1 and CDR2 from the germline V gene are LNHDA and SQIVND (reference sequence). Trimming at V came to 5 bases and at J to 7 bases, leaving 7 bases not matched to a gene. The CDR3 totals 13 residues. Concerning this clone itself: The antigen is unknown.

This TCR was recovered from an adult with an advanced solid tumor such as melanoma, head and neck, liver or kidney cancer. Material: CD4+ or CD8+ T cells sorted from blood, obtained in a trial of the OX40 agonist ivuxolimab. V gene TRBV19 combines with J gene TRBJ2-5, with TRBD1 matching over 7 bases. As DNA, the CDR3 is TGTGCCAGTAGTCCCGGGACAGCGATGACCCAGTACTTC. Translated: CASSPGTAMTQYF.